This T cell receptor (beta chain) was recorded in a study of blood T cell repertoires in COVID-19. Across the study: Whether acute or convalescent, the COVID-19 samples came from the United States, Italy and Spain. The analysed material was cDNA or gDNA that came from T cells, B-cell-depleted T cells, or PBMCs.

The CDR3 is made up of 13 amino acids. Germline lookup yields CDR1 SGHAT and CDR2 FQNNGV. V lost 6 bases to trimming and J lost 9 bases, with 17 bases between them. Original processing methods: Amplification of reference gene primers provided the estimated nucleated cell counts. Sequencing used immunoSEQ multiplex PCR; TCRdb keeps in-frame clones, though not all of them. The V and J calls and clone size are taken from that table; D and trimming were inferred from the DNA. The top ten hold approximately 15% of the sample, which has 90,000 to 130,000 clones, roughly 82% seen once. The clonotype comes from a woman aged 55-70 years with acute or convalescent COVID-19. V usage is TRBV11-2 and J usage is TRBJ1-2; D not resolved. The sequencing input was peripheral blood. CDR3 sequence (DNA): TGTGCCAGCAGTTCCACAGTGGGTGGCAGCTACACCTTC. This sequence encodes CASSSTVGGSYTF.